This TCR gamma chain appears in the sequencing data of a study of γδ T cells in repeated Plasmodium falciparum infection. In the study overall: Donors were malaria-exposed Malian children or age- and gender-matched Australian children. Samples were taken at baseline, before some infections, and 21 days after each.

Bulk repertoires came from Vgamma9/Vdelta2+ or Vdelta2-negative gammadelta T cells flow-sorted from PBMC. CDR3 length equals 11 residues. Germline V gene lookup returns CDR1 GITISATS and CDR2 ISYDGTV (reference sequence). This clone was detected many times. The amino acid sequence in TCRdb belongs to a much larger clone and departs from this DNA's translation at residue 3, likely a sequencing read error; the sequence shown is translated from the DNA. TCRdb reran clone calling via CATT on the multiplex PCR reads. The table records 14,000 or so gamma-chain clones, 1.5% to 2% of them present only once. Input material: gamma-delta T cells from blood. This chain links TRGV9 with TRGJ1 or TRGJ2. TCRdb records no J gene; here it was assigned by comparing the DNA to germline. The clonotype was recovered from a pool of human donors (malaria-infected and uninfected, not separated). CDR3 sequence reads: CASWEYYKKLF. The CDR3 DNA sequence: TGTGCCTCGTGGGAATATTATAAGAAACTCTTT.